This TCR beta chain was captured by sequencing in a study of blood T cell repertoires in COVID-19. Study details: Specimens from acute and convalescent COVID-19 originated in the United States, Italy and Spain. Sample material is recorded as cDNA or gDNA derived from T cells, B-cell-depleted T cells, or PBMCs.

Germline V gene lookup returns CDR1 SGHRS and CDR2 YFSETQ. Trimming took 4 bases from V and 9 from J; bases not matched to a gene: 7. The CDR3 covers 14 residues. In the authors' methods: Reference gene primer amplification yielded estimated nucleated cell counts. Generated by immunoSEQ multiplex PCR, the TCRdb table keeps only in-frame clones and is missing some. The V and J calls and clone size were taken over from that table, and D and trimming were inferred from the DNA. The data hold hundreds of thousands of clones, with over 70% observed a single time. The receptor comes from a woman in her fifties or sixties with acute or convalescent COVID-19. Input material: peripheral blood. This sequence joins TRBV5-1 and TRBJ1-6, with 7 bases matching TRBD1. The CDR3 region is CASSVDRAVSPLHF. The CDR3 DNA sequence: TGCGCCAGCAGCGTAGACAGGGCGGTTTCACCCCTCCACTTT. Full variable domain (remainder filled in from reference TRBV5-1 and TRBJ1-6): KAGVTQTPRYLIKTRGQQVTLSCSPISGHRSVSWYQQTPGQGLQFLFEYFSETQRNKGNFPGRFSGRQFSNSRSEMNVSTLELGDSALYLCASSVDRAVSPLHFGNGTRLTVT.